A single T cell receptor beta chain is shown here with its context. Its target is not known. Repertoires were generated with immunoSEQ multiplex PCR, while TCRdb's copy carries only in-frame clones and drops some. The sample consists of around 60,000 clones, more than 70% of them appearing once. V lost 5 bases, J lost 2 bases, and 12 bases lay in between. The CDR3 is 14 residues long. CDR1 and CDR2 from the germline V gene are SEHNR and FQNEAQ (reference sequence). The sample is drawn from a study of OX40 agonist ivuxolimab in advanced cancers. Regarding the study as a whole: Individuals who were partial responders at 0.1-3.0 mg/kg had clonal expansion that ranked among the lowest. Blood T cells, both CD4+ and CD8+, expanded clonally by week 6 at 0.1 to 3.0 mg/kg.

V usage is TRBV7-9 and J usage is TRBJ2-5; D may be TRBD2 (6 bases). This TCR was recovered from an adult with an advanced solid tumor such as melanoma, head and neck, liver or kidney cancer. The source material was CD4+ or CD8+ T cells sorted from blood, sampled in a trial of the OX40 agonist ivuxolimab. The CDR3 is CASSRLGGQETQYF. The CDR3 DNA is TGTGCCAGCAGCCGTCTGGGGGGACAAGAGACCCAGTACTTC.